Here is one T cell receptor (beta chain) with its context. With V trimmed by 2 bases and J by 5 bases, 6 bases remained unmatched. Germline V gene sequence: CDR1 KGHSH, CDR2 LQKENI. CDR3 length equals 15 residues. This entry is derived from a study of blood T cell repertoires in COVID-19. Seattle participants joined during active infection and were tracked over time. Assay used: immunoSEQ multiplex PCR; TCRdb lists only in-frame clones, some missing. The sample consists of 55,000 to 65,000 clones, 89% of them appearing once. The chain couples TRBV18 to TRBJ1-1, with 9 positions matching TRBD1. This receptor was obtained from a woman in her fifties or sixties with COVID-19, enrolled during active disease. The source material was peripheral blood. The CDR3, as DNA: TGTGCCAGCTCACCAAATCTCGGACAGGGGACTGAAGCTTTCTTT. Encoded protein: CASSPNLGQGTEAFF.